This entry lists 29 T cell receptor beta chains sequenced from one sample in a study of blood T cell repertoires in COVID-19. Clones were read by immunoSEQ multiplex PCR, and TCRdb kept only the in-frame ones, dropping some. The table includes 300,000 to 350,000 clones, roughly 86% detected once. Sequencing was done on a sample of PBMCs or T cells enriched from blood (not recorded which). The receptors were gathered from a woman aged 18-30 years who had recovered from COVID-19.

CDR3 loop: CATSRDGGRTWLTEAFF. As DNA, the CDR3 is TGTGCCACCAGCAGAGATGGTGGTCGGACTTGGCTCACTGAAGCTTTCTTT. This sequence joins TRBV15 and TRBJ1-1; no clear D gene. CDR3 length equals 17 residues. V was pared by 0 bases and J by 4 bases, with 18 bases between. Germline CDR1 LNHNV, CDR2 YYDKDF (reference sequence).

The J gene is TRBJ1-4, the V gene TRBV11-2; 9 bases are a match to TRBD1. CDR1 is SGHAT, CDR2 FQNNGV, per germline. With V trimmed by 7 bases and J by 8 bases, 11 bases remained unmatched. This CDR3 has 15 residues. The CDR3 region is CASTKTGTGIEKLFF. The CDR3, as DNA: TGTGCCAGCACAAAAACCGGGACAGGGATAGAAAAACTGTTTTTT.

This chain links TRBV4-1 with TRBJ2-2; D possibly corresponds to TRBD2 (6 bases). Germline lookup yields CDR1 MGHRA and CDR2 YSYEKL. Trimming removed 0 bases from V and 3 bases from J, with 14 bases in between. CDR3 length: 17 amino acids. The CDR3 bases are TGCGCCAGCAGCCAAGACTTCGGGAGCTGGGACACCGGGGAGCTGTTTTTT. This encodes CASSQDFGSWDTGELFF.

V usage is TRBV20-1 and J usage is TRBJ1-3; D is possibly TRBD1 (6 bases). CDR3 length: 16 residues. Germline V gives CDR1 DFQATT, CDR2 SNEGSKA (reference sequence). Trimming removed 3 bases from V and 2 bases from J, with 17 bases in between. The CDR3 region has the DNA TGCAGTGCTAGTTACTGGGACAAGTATGCTGGAAACACCATATATTTT. Translating it yields CSASYWDKYAGNTIYF.

The count of this clone is one. The chain combines TRBV6-2 or TRBV6-3 with TRBJ2-1; 13 bases align to TRBD2. The germline V gene has CDR1 MNHEY and CDR2 SVGEGT. J was trimmed by 9 bases and V by 2 bases; bases with no gene match: 4. CDR3 length equals 15 residues. CDR3 in DNA: TGTGCCAGCAGTTACCGGGGACTAGCGGGGAGTGAGCAGTTCTTC. Its protein is CASSYRGLAGSEQFF.

V usage is TRBV28 and J usage is TRBJ2-3; TRBD2 aligns across 8 bases. Germline V gene sequence: CDR1 MDHEN, CDR2 SYDVKM. J gave up 1 base and V 5 bases, and 8 bases lay outside the gene matches. The CDR3 runs 16 residues. The CDR3 DNA follows: TGTGCCAGCAGTCCCCCCCAAGCGGGGGGCACAGATACGCAGTATTTT. It codes for CASSPPQAGGTDTQYF.

The chain joins TRBV11-2 to TRBJ1-1; D is possibly TRBD1 (5 bases). The V gene lost 6 bases and the J gene lost 7 bases, with 21 bases spanning the gap. The CDR3 consists of 15 residues. CDR1 and CDR2 (germline): SGHAT, FQNNGV. CDR3 region: CASRPLTVGVGEAFF. For the CDR3, the DNA is TGTGCCAGCAGACCCCTGACAGTAGGGGTTGGTGAAGCTTTCTTT.

The chain carries TRBV19 and TRBJ2-1; 9 bases fit TRBD2. Germline lookup yields CDR1 LNHDA and CDR2 SQIVND (reference sequence). The CDR3 covers 16 residues. J lost 8 bases, V lost 6 bases, and 14 bases had no gene match. The DNA for the CDR3 is TGTGCCAGTAGGTCACCTGGCGGGAGGGCCGAGTATGAGCAGTTCTTC. As protein: CASRSPGGRAEYEQFF.

The chain recombines TRBV2 with TRBJ2-7; 9 nucleotides line up with TRBD1. Germline V gives CDR1 SNHLY, CDR2 FYNNEI. V lost 3 bases and J lost 2; bases outside the gene matches: 2. This CDR3 comprises 14 residues. The CDR3 sequence is CASSDRDRAYEQYF. CDR3 nucleotides: TGTGCCAGCAGTGACCGGGACAGGGCCTACGAGCAGTACTTC.

The V and J genes are TRBV28 and TRBJ1-1; TRBD1 agrees at 8 bases. There are 15 residues in the CDR3. Germline-derived CDR1 and CDR2 are MDHEN and SYDVKM. Unmatched junction bases numbered 3, after V lost 3 bases and J lost 0 bases. The CDR3 here is CASSLTGVMNTEAFF. The CDR3 nucleotides are TGTGCCAGCAGTTTGACAGGGGTAATGAACACTGAAGCTTTCTTT.

CDR3 amino acids: CASSQVLAPQETQYF. For the CDR3, the DNA is TGTGCCAGCAGCCAAGTGTTAGCACCACAAGAGACCCAGTACTTC. This sequence joins TRBV4-2 and TRBJ2-5; no definite D call. This CDR3 is built from 15 residues. The V gene's germline CDR1 is LGHNA and CDR2 YNFKEQ. V lost 1 base and J lost 2, with 11 bases in between.

The chain uses TRBV19 and TRBJ1-1; D possibly corresponds to TRBD1 (6 bases). V gave up 3 bases and J gave up 3 bases, with 20 bases separating them. CDR1 LNHDA and CDR2 SQIVND come from the germline V gene (reference sequence). The CDR3 is 17 residues long. In DNA form, the CDR3 reads TGTGCCAGTAGTATGGTATTCAGGGGCGCAGAGGACACTGAAGCTTTCTTT. Its protein is CASSMVFRGAEDTEAFF.

The genes are TRBV19 and TRBJ2-2; 7 bases are shared with TRBD2. Germline V lookup: CDR1 LNHDA, CDR2 SQIVND (reference sequence). This CDR3 is built from 14 residues. V lost 10 bases, J lost 3 bases, and 8 bases stayed unmatched. In DNA, the CDR3 is TGTGCCACCTCACATCGGGGGGACACCGGGGAGCTGTTTTTT. Translated, it gives CATSHRGDTGELFF.

The chain combines TRBV24-1 with TRBJ2-1; D is unresolved. Trimming shortened V by 3 bases and J by 4 bases, and 6 bases separated the two germline ends. The CDR3 runs to 13 residues. Germline assignment: CDR1 KGHDR and CDR2 SFDVKD. For the CDR3, the DNA is TGTGCCACCAGTGATGAGTATTACAATGAGCAGTTCTTC. Protein sequence: CATSDEYYNEQFF.

This clone was observed a single time. V is TRBV9 and J is TRBJ2-3, with TRBD1 matching 7 bases. The V gene's germline CDR1 is SGDLS and CDR2 YYNGEE. The CDR3 runs 16 residues. Unmatched junction bases numbered 6, after V lost 0 bases and J lost 2 bases. The CDR3 nucleotides read TGTGCCAGCAGCGTAGTTTGGACAGGAATCACAGATACGCAGTATTTT. Residues: CASSVVWTGITDTQYF.

The chain links TRBV18 to TRBJ1-4; TRBD1 is a possible D gene (5 bases). This CDR3 contains 16 residues. Germline-derived CDR1 and CDR2 are KGHSH and LQKENI. Trimming cost V 3 bases and J 1 base, with 12 bases left between them. The CDR3 sequence is CASSPWTIGTNEKLFF. The CDR3, as DNA: TGTGCCAGCTCACCGTGGACAATCGGAACTAATGAAAAACTGTTTTTT.

The chain combines TRBV19 with TRBJ2-1; 8 bases fit TRBD2. This CDR3 contains 15 residues. Germline CDR1 LNHDA, CDR2 SQIVND (reference sequence). Unmatched junction bases numbered 5, after V lost 5 bases and J lost 2 bases. The CDR3 nucleotides are TGTGCCAGTAGTCTCGCGGGACTAGCCTACAATGAGCAGTTCTTC. Its translation: CASSLAGLAYNEQFF.

The rearrangement uses TRBV28 and TRBJ2-1, with 9 bases that match TRBD2. Trimming at V came to 7 bases and at J to 2 bases, leaving 3 bases not matched to a gene. In germline, CDR1 is MDHEN, CDR2 SYDVKM. This CDR3 region has 14 residues. The CDR3 DNA reads TGTGCCAGCAAAGCTAGCGGGACCTACAATGAGCAGTTCTTC. Translation gives CASKASGTYNEQFF.

Worth noting for this clone: Its ends do not fully match the called genes, so a read error is possible. This sequence joins TRBV27 and TRBJ1-5; possibly TRBD1 for D (6 bases). Per the germline V gene, CDR1 is MNHEY and CDR2 is SMNVEV (reference sequence). There are 14 residues in the CDR3. The CDR3 DNA reads as TGTGCCAGCAGTTTTCAGGGGAGCACTCAGCCCCAGCATTTT. It is translated as CASSFQGSTQPQHF.

The chain recombines TRBV3-1 (or the pseudogene TRBV3-2) with TRBJ1-2; 7 bases are a match to TRBD1. The germline gives CDR1 LGHDT, CDR2 YNNKEL (reference sequence). This CDR3 is 12 amino acids long. The junction had 2 bases not matched to a gene; V was cut back by 4 bases and J by 6 bases. CDR3 DNA sequence: TGTGCCAGCAGCCCTCAGGGGGATGGCTACACCTTC. Translating gives CASSPQGDGYTF.

V is TRBV4-3 and J is TRBJ2-5; 7 nucleotides agree with TRBD1. V trimming: 8 bases; J trimming: 12 bases; junction bases outside the gene matches: 12. Germline V gene data show CDR1 as LGHNA and CDR2 as YSLEER. The CDR3 sequence is 12 residues long. In DNA, the CDR3 is TGCGCCAGCCGGGACAGCCCTTGGGTTGAGTACTTC. Protein product: CASRDSPWVEYF.

Here the CDR3 DNA reads TGTGCCAGTAGTTGGGGACAGGGGGCAAGTCAGCCCCAGCATTTT. Protein: CASSWGQGASQPQHF. The genes are TRBV19 and TRBJ1-5; TRBD1 matches 12 bases. V shed 5 bases and J 6 bases; nucleotides not matched to a gene: 5. The CDR3 is made up of 15 amino acids. Germline CDR1 and CDR2: LNHDA and SQIVND (reference sequence).

The V and J genes are TRBV6-5 and TRBJ1-6; the match to TRBD1 covers 9 bases. V shed 6 bases and J 8 bases; nucleotides not matched to a gene: 8. The V gene's germline CDR1 is MNHEY and CDR2 SVGAGI. This CDR3 is 15 amino acids long. The CDR3 protein is CASRRPGQGHSPLHF. DNA of the CDR3: TGTGCCAGCAGGAGGCCGGGACAGGGACATTCACCCCTCCACTTT.

The rearrangement uses TRBV7-8 and TRBJ2-7, with a possible D match to TRBD1 (5 bases). The CDR3 sequence is 16 residues long. V was clipped by 2 bases and J by 0 bases, with 14 bases between them. The V gene's germline CDR1 is SGHVS and CDR2 FQNEAQ. CDR3 residues: CASSLFETAISYEQYF. The CDR3 bases are TGTGCCAGCAGCTTATTCGAGACAGCCATCTCCTACGAGCAGTACTTC.

The J gene is TRBJ1-2, the V gene TRBV3-1 (or the pseudogene TRBV3-2), with 7 bases aligning to TRBD1. The germline gives CDR1 LGHDT, CDR2 YNNKEL (reference sequence). The CDR3 contains 14 residues. J was trimmed by 5 bases and V by 4 bases; bases with no gene match: 7. For the CDR3, the DNA is TGTGCCAGCAGCCGGACAGGTTTCCTTTATGGCTACACCTTC. Residues: CASSRTGFLYGYTF.

The chain links TRBV7-2 to TRBJ2-5; no definite D call. Trimming left V 1 base short and J 5 bases short, with 11 bases between. CDR1 SGHTA and CDR2 FQGNSA come from the germline V gene. The CDR3 sequence is 14 residues long. CDR3 region: CASSLVPDMETQYF. The CDR3 bases are TGTGCCAGCAGCTTAGTCCCAGACATGGAGACCCAGTACTTC. The full variable domain, rest sourced from reference TRBV7-2 and TRBJ2-5, is GAGVSQSPSNKVTEKGKDVELRCDPISGHTALYWYRQSLGQGLEFLIYFQGNSAPDKSGLPSDRFSAERTGGSVSTLTIQRTQQEDSAVYLCASSLVPDMETQYFGPGTRLLVL.

This sequence joins TRBV10-3 and TRBJ1-2; 7 bases align to TRBD1. With V trimmed by 6 bases and J by 6 bases, 10 bases remained unmatched. This CDR3 contains 14 residues. Germline CDR1 reads ENHRY; CDR2 reads SYGVKD. CDR3 DNA: TGTGCCATCAGGAGAAGACAGGGATCAGATGGCTACACCTTC. Encoded protein: CAIRRRQGSDGYTF.

The chain couples TRBV25-1 to TRBJ2-5, with TRBD1 as a possible D gene (5 bases). CDR1 MGHDK and CDR2 SYGVNS come from the germline V gene. Trimming cost V 5 bases and J 0 bases, with 7 bases left between them. The CDR3 extends over 13 amino acids. The CDR3 reads CASSSGHQETQYF. CDR3 DNA: TGTGCCAGCAGTTCAGGGCACCAAGAGACCCAGTACTTC. The entire variable domain, with the rest obtained from reference TRBV25-1 and TRBJ2-5, is as follows: EADIYQTPRYLVIGTGKKITLECSQTMGHDKMYWYQQDPGMELHLIHYSYGVNSTEKGDLSSESTVSRIRTEHFPLTLESARPSHTSQYLCASSSGHQETQYFGPGTRLLVL.

This rearrangement joins TRBV5-4 to TRBJ1-2; D is possibly TRBD1 (6 bases). The germline V and J ends were trimmed by 4 bases and 2 bases, with 9 bases remaining between them. The CDR3 covers 13 residues. Germline assignment: CDR1 SGHNT and CDR2 YYREEE (reference sequence). DNA of the CDR3: TGTGCCAGCAGCAGAGACAGGAACTATGGCTACACCTTC. It is translated as CASSRDRNYGYTF.